A selection of T cell receptor beta chains follows, all from one sample in a study of blood T cell repertoires in COVID-19. Using immunoSEQ multiplex PCR, the repertoire was profiled, and TCRdb retains in-frame clones only, with some absent. The data contain over 200,000 clones, approximately 80% of them singletons. The sequenced material came from PBMCs or T cells enriched from blood (not recorded which). The receptors were gathered from a man in his sixties who had recovered from COVID-19. Each CDR3 is given with its conserved first and last residue. The order of the fields is J gene, D gene, clone size, V gene, CDR3 length, CDR3 DNA, CDR3 protein. The D gene is left open where the match is weak. Size tells how often a clone was seen (once, few, many) or the class of an expanded clone, and some rows leave it out.

J gene: TRBJ1-2; D gene: -; clone size: -; V gene: TRBV5-5; CDR3 length: 13; CDR3 DNA: TGTGCCAGCAGCTTGGCCCCCAGCGCCTACTACACCTTC; CDR3 protein: CASSLAPSAYYTF
J gene: TRBJ1-6; D gene: -; clone size: -; V gene: TRBV3-1/TRBV3-2; CDR3 length: 15; CDR3 DNA: TGTGCCAGCAGCCAAGATACAGACTATAATTCACCCCTCCACTTT; CDR3 protein: CASSQDTDYNSPLHF
J gene: TRBJ2-7; D gene: TRBD1; clone size: -; V gene: TRBV6-5; CDR3 length: 13; CDR3 DNA: TGTGCCAGCAGGGGGACAGGGGTCTACGAGCAGTACTTC; CDR3 protein: CASRGTGVYEQYF
J gene: TRBJ1-1; D gene: TRBD1; clone size: -; V gene: TRBV7-2; CDR3 length: 12; CDR3 DNA: TGTGCCAGCAGTACAGGGGGCACTGAAGCTTTCTTT; CDR3 protein: CASSTGGTEAFF
J gene: TRBJ2-2; D gene: TRBD2; clone size: -; V gene: TRBV9; CDR3 length: 15; CDR3 DNA: TGTGCCAGCAGCCGACTAGCGGGGGTGACCGGGGAGCTGTTTTTT; CDR3 protein: CASSRLAGVTGELFF
J gene: TRBJ2-2; D gene: -; clone size: -; V gene: TRBV24-1; CDR3 length: 16; CDR3 DNA: TGTGCCACCAGTGACCCAGGGGTAGCGAACACCGGGGAGCTGTTTTTT; CDR3 protein: CATSDPGVANTGELFF
J gene: TRBJ1-2; D gene: -; clone size: once; V gene: TRBV5-1; CDR3 length: 13; CDR3 DNA: TGCGCCAGCAGCCAGACAGGCAACTATGGCTACACCTTC; CDR3 protein: CASSQTGNYGYTF
J gene: TRBJ2-7; D gene: -; clone size: -; V gene: TRBV27; CDR3 length: 13; CDR3 DNA: TGTGCCAGCAGTGTGACAGCTAACTACGAGCAGTACTTC; CDR3 protein: CASSVTANYEQYF
J gene: TRBJ1-2; D gene: TRBD1; clone size: few; V gene: TRBV3-1/TRBV3-2; CDR3 length: 15; CDR3 DNA: TGTGCCAGCAGCCAAGTGGGACAGTTAAACTATGGCTACACCTTC; CDR3 protein: CASSQVGQLNYGYTF
J gene: TRBJ2-5; D gene: TRBD2; clone size: -; V gene: TRBV5-1; CDR3 length: 15; CDR3 DNA: TGCGCCAGCAGCCGGGGACTAGCGGTCCAAGAGACCCAGTACTTC; CDR3 protein: CASSRGLAVQETQYF
J gene: TRBJ2-7; D gene: -; clone size: -; V gene: TRBV7-8; CDR3 length: 14; CDR3 DNA: TGTGCCAGCAGCTTAGATCTGGACACCTACGAGCAGTACTTC; CDR3 protein: CASSLDLDTYEQYF
J gene: TRBJ2-5; D gene: -; clone size: few; V gene: TRBV7-9; CDR3 length: 14; CDR3 DNA: TGTGCCAGCAGCTTAGAACCCCGGGAGGAGACCCAGTACTTC; CDR3 protein: CASSLEPREETQYF
J gene: TRBJ2-1; D gene: TRBD2; clone size: -; V gene: TRBV7-2; CDR3 length: 17; CDR3 DNA: TGTGCCAGCAGCCTACACCCCGGACTAGCGGAAAACAATGAGCAGTTCTTC; CDR3 protein: CASSLHPGLAENNEQFF
J gene: TRBJ2-7; D gene: TRBD1; clone size: -; V gene: TRBV6-4; CDR3 length: 14; CDR3 DNA: TGTGCCAGCAGTGACTGGGACAGGGGCTACGAGCAGTACTTC; CDR3 protein: CASSDWDRGYEQYF
J gene: TRBJ1-1; D gene: -; clone size: -; V gene: TRBV7-2; CDR3 length: 15; CDR3 DNA: TGTGCCAGCAGCGTAAGGGCCGGGGGGCACACTGAAGCTTTCTTT; CDR3 protein: CASSVRAGGHTEAFF
J gene: TRBJ1-2; D gene: -; clone size: -; V gene: TRBV18; CDR3 length: 14; CDR3 DNA: TGTGCCAGCTCACCACAGGGGTCTAGCTATGGCTACACCTTC; CDR3 protein: CASSPQGSSYGYTF
J gene: TRBJ1-1; D gene: -; clone size: -; V gene: TRBV7-2; CDR3 length: 14; CDR3 DNA: TGTGCCAGCAGCTGGAACAGGGAGTACACTGAAGCTTTCTTT; CDR3 protein: CASSWNREYTEAFF
J gene: TRBJ1-1; D gene: -; clone size: once; V gene: TRBV24-1; CDR3 length: 11; CDR3 DNA: TGTGCCACCAGTAGAAGGGGGGGAGCTTTCTTT; CDR3 protein: CATSRRGGAFF
J gene: TRBJ2-2; D gene: TRBD1; clone size: -; V gene: TRBV2; CDR3 length: 14; CDR3 DNA: TGTGCCACCAGCAACAGGGGTAGCACCGGGGAGCTGTTTTTT; CDR3 protein: CATSNRGSTGELFF
J gene: TRBJ2-5; D gene: -; clone size: -; V gene: TRBV10-3; CDR3 length: 13; CDR3 DNA: TGTGCCATCAGTGAGGGGAGAGAAGAGACCCAGTACTTC; CDR3 protein: CAISEGREETQYF
J gene: TRBJ2-7; D gene: -; clone size: -; V gene: TRBV6-5; CDR3 length: 13; CDR3 DNA: TGTGCCAGCAGTCCCCTCGAAAGCCACGAGCAGTACTTC; CDR3 protein: CASSPLESHEQYF